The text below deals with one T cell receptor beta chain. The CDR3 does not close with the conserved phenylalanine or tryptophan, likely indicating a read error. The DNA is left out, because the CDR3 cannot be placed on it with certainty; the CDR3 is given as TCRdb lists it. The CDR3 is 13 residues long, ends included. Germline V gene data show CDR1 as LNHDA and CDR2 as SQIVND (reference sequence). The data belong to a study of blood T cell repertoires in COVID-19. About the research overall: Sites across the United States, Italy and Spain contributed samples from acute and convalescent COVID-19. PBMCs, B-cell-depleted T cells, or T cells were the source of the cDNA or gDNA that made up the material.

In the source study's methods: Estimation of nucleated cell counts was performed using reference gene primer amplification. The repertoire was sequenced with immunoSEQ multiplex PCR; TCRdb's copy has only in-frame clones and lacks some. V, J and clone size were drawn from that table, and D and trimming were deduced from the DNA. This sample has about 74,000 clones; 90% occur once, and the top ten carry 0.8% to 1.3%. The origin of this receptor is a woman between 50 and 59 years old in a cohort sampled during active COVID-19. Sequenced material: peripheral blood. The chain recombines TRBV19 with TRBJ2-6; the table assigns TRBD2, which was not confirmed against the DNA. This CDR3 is CASSPTSGTSGAE.